The T cell receptor beta chain described here comes from a study of long-term antiretroviral therapy in people with HIV. Study conclusions and caveats: HIV repertoires had narrower CDR3 length ranges than controls. Blood was collected between the mid-2000s and the late 2010s, possibly under older ART regimens. With ART, diversity went up but was still lower than in transplant donor controls.

V lost 5 bases to trimming and J lost 2 bases, with 9 bases between them. The V gene's germline CDR1 is MNHEY and CDR2 SMNVEV (reference sequence). The CDR3 loop spans 13 amino acids. About this clone itself: What it recognizes is unknown.

Specimens carried about 0.9-11 million cryopreserved PBMC before DNA extraction. Running of the v3.0 immunoSEQ assay took place at survey level. Method: immunoSEQ multiplex PCR; TCRdb's copy keeps in-frame clones and lacks some. The sample carries roughly 34,000 clones, roughly 83% recorded once. The source is a young man with HIV. J is TRBJ1-1 and V is TRBV27, with no clear D. Sequencing was performed on unsorted PBMCs, taken 1.9 years after starting antiretroviral therapy. CDR3 region: CASSVQVNTEAFF. CDR3 bases: TGTGCCAGCAGTGTCCAGGTTAACACTGAAGCTTTCTTT.